This T cell receptor beta chain was identified during a study of cytomegalovirus exposure and HLA in healthy donors. Note on this clone: The antigen remains undetermined.

General observations from the study: Cytomegalovirus-associated TCR beta chains were listed, numbering 150 to 200. The productive fraction for most TCR beta V segments was about 87% or about 30% in an earlier analysis. Reported performance of the classifier showed diagnosis of cytomegalovirus status with high specificity and sensitivity.

13 Jbeta primers and 60 Vbeta primers were used for the PCR. Source study methods: Later analysis identified some 88 million unique TCR beta chains, 8.5 million to 13 million shared. Assay: immunoSEQ multiplex PCR; the TCRdb copy retains only in-frame clones and omits some. V and J calls plus clone size are reproduced from that table; the DNA served to infer D and trimming. Counted here are 150,000 to 250,000 clones, less than 85% occurring once; the ten biggest clones make up around 1.4%. The origin of this receptor is a girl between 10 and 17 years old in good health and CMV-seropositive. Sequences were obtained from PBMCs.

CDR3 DNA sequence: TGCAGCGTTCTCTCGGGCAACAGGGGCGCCTATGGCTACACCTTC. Its translation is CSVLSGNRGAYGYTF. The V and J genes are TRBV29-1 and TRBJ1-2, with TRBD1 identical over 7 bases. The CDR3 runs 15 residues. V shed 5 bases and J 4 bases; nucleotides not matched to a gene: 13. CDR1 SQVTM and CDR2 ANQGSEA come from the germline V gene.